In its sample, the clone carrying this T cell receptor beta chain was seen a few times. Time point given: persistent/refractory GD, antithyroid drugs over 5 years with positive TRAb. The TCR library was made from RNA extracted from PBMCs. This sample is drawn from a study of regulatory T cells in long-lasting Graves disease. Construction of TCR beta libraries relied on iRepertoire HTBI primers and on Arm-PCR targeting CDR3 regions. One entry per CDR3 protein, called by TCRdb with MiXCR from the multiplex PCR reads. The data show over 300,000 distinct CDR3 sequences, 20% seen once. The receptor comes from a female donor with Graves disease. Sequenced material: peripheral blood mononuclear cells (PBMCs), taken when the disease was refractory, from a patient treated with antithyroid drugs.

The CDR3 is CSAMRQGFTPLHF. The CDR3 DNA reads as TGCAGTGCTATGCGACAGGGGTTTACACCCCTCCACTTT. The rearrangement links TRBV20-1 to TRBJ1-6; TRBD1 agrees at 8 bases. CDR3 length equals 13 residues. V trimming: 4 bases; J trimming: 11 bases; junction bases outside the gene matches: 7. Per the germline V gene, CDR1 is DFQATT and CDR2 is SNEGSKA (reference sequence).